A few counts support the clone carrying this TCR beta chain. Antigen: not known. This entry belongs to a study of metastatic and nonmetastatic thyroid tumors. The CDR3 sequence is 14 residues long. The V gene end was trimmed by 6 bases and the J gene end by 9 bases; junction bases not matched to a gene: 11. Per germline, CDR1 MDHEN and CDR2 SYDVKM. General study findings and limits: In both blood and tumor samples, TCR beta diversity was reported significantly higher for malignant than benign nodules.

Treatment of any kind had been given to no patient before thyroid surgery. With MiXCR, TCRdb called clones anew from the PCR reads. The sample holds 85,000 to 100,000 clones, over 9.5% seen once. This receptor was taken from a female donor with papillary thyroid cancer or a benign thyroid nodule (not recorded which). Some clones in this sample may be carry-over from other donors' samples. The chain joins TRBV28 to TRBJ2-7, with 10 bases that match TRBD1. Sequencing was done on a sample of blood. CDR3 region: CASRAGTGVRAQYF. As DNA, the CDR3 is TGTGCCAGCAGGGCCGGGACAGGGGTGAGGGCGCAGTACTTC.